This T cell receptor beta chain emerged from a study of somatic mutations in cytotoxic T cells in rheumatoid arthritis. Across the whole study: Purity of nearly 100% was reached when some V beta antibody-stained T-cell populations were flow-sorted, including V beta1+ cells sequenced for TCRB.

Repertoires were generated with immunoSEQ multiplex PCR, while TCRdb's copy carries only in-frame clones and drops some. The sample consists of 15,000 to 20,000 clones, 75% to 90% of them appearing once. Study-wide results and caveats: Compared with age-matched healthy controls, rheumatoid arthritis patients did not differ significantly in CD8+ T-cell clonality.

The germline V and J ends were trimmed by 1 base and 1 base, with 13 bases remaining between them. Per germline, CDR1 LNHDA and CDR2 SQIVND (reference sequence). The CDR3 spans 16 residues. A note on this clone: Its specificity is not known.

The chain is built from TRBV19 and TRBJ2-5; D might be TRBD1 or TRBD2, each matching 5 bases. The receptor comes from an adult with rheumatoid arthritis. Sequenced sample: CD8+ T cells sorted from blood. The CDR3 here is CASSIAPPGPQETQYF. The CDR3 DNA reads as TGTGCCAGTAGTATAGCGCCCCCGGGGCCCCAAGAGACCCAGTACTTC.